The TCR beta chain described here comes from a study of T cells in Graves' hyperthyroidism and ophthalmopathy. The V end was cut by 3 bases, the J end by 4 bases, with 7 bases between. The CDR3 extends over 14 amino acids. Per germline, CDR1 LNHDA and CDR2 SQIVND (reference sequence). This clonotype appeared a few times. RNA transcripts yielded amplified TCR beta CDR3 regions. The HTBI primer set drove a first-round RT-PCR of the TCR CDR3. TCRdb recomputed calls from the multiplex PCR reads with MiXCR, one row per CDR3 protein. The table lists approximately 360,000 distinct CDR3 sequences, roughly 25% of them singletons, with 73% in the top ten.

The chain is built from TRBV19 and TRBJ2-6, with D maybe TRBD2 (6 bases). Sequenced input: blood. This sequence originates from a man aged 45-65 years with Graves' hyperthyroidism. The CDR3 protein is CASSIAGGANVLTF. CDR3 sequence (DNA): TGTGCCAGTAGTATTGCGGGGGGGGCCAACGTCCTGACTTTC.